This T cell receptor beta chain appears in the sequencing data of a study of T-cell memory formation after mild COVID-19. Points from the study as a whole: Clones that contracted from day 15 to 85 had balanced CD4/CD8; later expanders were CD4+ biased. A second wave of clones peaked on day 37, and their SARS-CoV-2 specificity went unconfirmed. The study found contracting CD4+ clones mainly in CM and EM and contracting CD8+ clones in EMRA.

Libraries for TCRalpha and TCRbeta carried sample barcodes and unique molecular identifiers via 5'RACE. TCRdb fed the 5' RACE reads into MiXCR, producing one record per CDR3 protein. This sample has about 620,000 distinct CDR3 sequences, with roughly 18% found just once. This CDR3 has 13 residues. Germline V gives CDR1 SQVTM, CDR2 ANQGSEA. V was trimmed by 1 base and J by 0 bases, leaving 7 bases between them. This clonotype was observed a handful of times. Its specificity is unknown. The sequenced sample was PBMCs or a T cell subset sorted from them (not recorded which). V usage is TRBV29-1 and J usage is TRBJ2-7, with a possible D match to TRBD2 (5 bases). The sequence was obtained from an adult woman who had mild COVID-19 (a few samples of this study predate the infection). Cell type and time point are not known. This chain's CDR3 is CSVEGDYSYEQYF. CDR3 nucleotides: TGCAGCGTTGAAGGCGACTACTCCTACGAGCAGTACTTC.